This TCR beta chain was obtained from a study of blood T cell repertoires in COVID-19. At the level of the study: Some COVID-19 samples were acute and others convalescent; all came from the United States, Italy and Spain. The cDNA or gDNA used as material had been derived from T cells, B-cell-depleted T cells, or PBMCs.

The CDR3 is 13 amino acids. Germline-derived CDR1 and CDR2 are MDHEN and SYDVKM. V gave up 6 bases and J gave up 6 bases, with 14 bases separating them. Assay: immunoSEQ multiplex PCR; the TCRdb copy retains only in-frame clones and omits some. Of 110,000 to 150,000 clones detected, approximately 80% appear once; the ten largest clones hold approximately 9.1%. Ages ranged from roughly 18 to 95 years, with residence in 20 to 30 US areas. Each recovered donor of Cohort 3 presented with two negative PCRs, clearance, or symptom resolution. The rearrangement uses TRBV28 and TRBJ1-2; D perhaps matches TRBD1 (5 bases). The sample consisted of PBMCs or T cells enriched from blood (not recorded which). The clonotype was recovered from a man aged 45-60 years who had recovered from COVID-19. The CDR3 reads CASRRGGGDGYTF. CDR3 DNA: TGTGCCAGCAGGCGTGGCGGGGGTGATGGCTACACCTTC.